This T cell receptor beta chain originates from a study of post-analysis software for immune sequencing data. Study results and caveats: Controls showed significantly higher normalized Chao1 diversity than did multiple sclerosis patients. Comparison of patients with controls showed about 5 TRBV segments more frequent in patients, TRBV5-6, TRBV5-1 and TRBV20-1 among them. Strong co-clustering by F measure was seen for same-batch samples.

Turning to this clonotype: Its target is unknown.

Built from TCR beta cDNA, the libraries had unique molecular identifiers in them. When roughly 0.9 to 10 million T cells were used, they gave about 540,000 cDNA molecules. One entry per CDR3 protein results from TCRdb running MiXCR on the PCR reads. The table records a few hundred thousand distinct CDR3 sequences, about a third of them present only once. V lost 7 bases and J lost 9, with 13 bases in between. Germline V gene data show CDR1 as LGHNT and CDR2 as FRNRAP. This CDR3 region has 12 residues. Sample: blood. This clonotype was obtained from a girl aged 5 to 17 with multiple sclerosis. The chain combines TRBV12-5 with TRBJ2-1; D is possibly TRBD1 (6 bases). CDR3 amino acids: CASATGSREQFF. CDR3 sequence (DNA): TGTGCTAGTGCTACAGGGTCCCGTGAGCAGTTCTTC. The full variable domain, its missing parts supplied by reference TRBV12-5 and TRBJ2-1, is DARVTQTPRHKVTEMGQEVTMRCQPILGHNTVFWYRQTMMQGLELLAYFRNRAPLDDSGMPKDRFSAEMPDATLATLKIQPSEPRDSAVYFCASATGSREQFFGPGTRLTVL.